The 3 T cell receptor beta chains in this list originate from one sample, sequenced in a study of PD-L1 blockade in urothelial cancer. This sample's time point: peripheral blood 6 weeks after treatment start. The method was immunoSEQ multiplex PCR; TCRdb's version includes in-frame clones alone and lacks a portion of them. The repertoire includes tens of thousands of clones, roughly 84% of them detected once, and 1.9% sits in the top ten. The sequencing used PBMCs, collected around atezolizumab (anti-PD-L1) treatment. These receptors were obtained from a man aged 45-60 years with urothelial cancer.

The genes are TRBV6-5 and TRBJ1-4, with 7 bases aligning to TRBD1. Germline loops: CDR1 MNHEY, CDR2 SVGAGI. This CDR3 has 15 residues. The ends lost 5 bases at V and 10 bases at J; junction bases unmatched: 13. The CDR3 bases are TGTGCCAGCAGTAGTCGACAGGGAGGTTTTGGAAAACTGTTTTTT. Translated, it gives CASSSRQGGFGKLFF.

The V and J genes are TRBV10-1 and TRBJ1-1, with 7 bases that match TRBD1. The V segment lost 6 bases and the J segment 9 bases; nucleotides outside the gene matches: 7. This CDR3 is 12 amino acids long. Germline-derived CDR1 and CDR2 are WNHNN and SYGVQD (reference sequence). The CDR3 loop reads CASSGDSIKAFF. For the CDR3, the DNA is TGCGCCAGCAGCGGGGACAGTATCAAAGCTTTCTTT.

The chain couples TRBV7-8 to TRBJ1-1; D is unresolved. With 4 bases removed from V and 1 base from J, the gap between germline ends came to 4 bases. This CDR3 has 12 amino acids. Germline V lookup: CDR1 SGHVS, CDR2 FQNEAQ. CDR3 region: CASSSSNTEAFF. In nucleotides, the CDR3 is TGTGCCAGCAGCTCGTCGAACACTGAAGCTTTCTTT.